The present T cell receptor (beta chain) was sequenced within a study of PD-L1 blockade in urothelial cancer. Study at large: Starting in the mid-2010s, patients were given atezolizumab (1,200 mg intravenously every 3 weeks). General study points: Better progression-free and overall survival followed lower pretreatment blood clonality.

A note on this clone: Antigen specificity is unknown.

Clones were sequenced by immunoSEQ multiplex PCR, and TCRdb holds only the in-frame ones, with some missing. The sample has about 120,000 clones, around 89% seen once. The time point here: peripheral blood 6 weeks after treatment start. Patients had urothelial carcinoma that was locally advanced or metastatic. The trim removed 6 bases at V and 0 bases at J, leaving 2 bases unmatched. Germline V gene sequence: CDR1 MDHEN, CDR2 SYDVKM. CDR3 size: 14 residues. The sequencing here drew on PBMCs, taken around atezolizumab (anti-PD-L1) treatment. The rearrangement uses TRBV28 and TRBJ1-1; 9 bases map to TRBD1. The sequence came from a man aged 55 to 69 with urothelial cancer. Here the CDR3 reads CASRYRGLNTEAFF. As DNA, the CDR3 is TGTGCCAGCAGATACAGGGGGCTGAACACTGAAGCTTTCTTT.